This TCR beta chain was identified in a study of blood T cell repertoires in COVID-19. Study-wide background: From the United States, Italy and Spain came samples of acute and convalescent COVID-19.

Participants in the exposed group had met a COVID-19 case in the 2 weeks before joining the study. Germline V gene sequence: CDR1 SGHTA, CDR2 FQGNSA. The CDR3 is 15 amino acids. The V and J ends lost 3 bases and 1 base respectively, with 12 bases between them. Assay used: immunoSEQ multiplex PCR; TCRdb lists only in-frame clones, some missing. The sample records fewer than 400,000 clones, 90% being singletons. The source is a woman aged 25 to 39 who had been exposed to COVID-19. Input material: PBMCs or T cells enriched from blood (not recorded which). V and J are TRBV7-2 and TRBJ1-1; D is uncertain. The CDR3 here is CASSFLSHGNTEAFF. The CDR3 region has the DNA TGTGCCAGCAGCTTCTTATCTCACGGGAACACTGAAGCTTTCTTT.